The sequence of this T cell receptor beta chain was determined in a study of Ad26.COV2.S vaccination and SARS-CoV-2 variants (dated by TCRdb to the early 2020s). For the study in its entirety: Donors in the vaccine arm were drawn from COV1001, a phase I-IIa trial of Ad26.COV2.S in healthy adults that was multicentre, randomized, double-blind and placebo-controlled. Ad26.COV2.S was given intramuscularly at 5x10^10 or 1x10^11 viral particles, as a single shot or as two shots 56 days apart. TCRbeta repertoire sequencing served as the tool for gauging how specific and how broad the SARS-CoV-2-reactive T cell receptors were following Ad26.COV2.S vaccination. A total of around 32 samples were included in the TCR-sequenced set, comprising about 20 Ad26.COV2.S vaccine recipients, 5 placebo recipients and 8 SARS-CoV-2 convalescent individuals. Trial participants were randomized into five groups of five: low-dose or high-dose Ad26.COV2.S given once or twice, or placebo on both occasions. Investigators did not know the trial group allocation while performing experiments and assessing outcomes.

TCRbeta CDR3 regions were sequenced with the immunoSEQ Assay. After extraction, genomic DNA underwent amplification by bias-controlled multiplex PCR, followed by high-throughput sequencing. The study's processing was this. To quantify the absolute abundance of each unique TCRbeta CDR3 region, sequences were collapsed and filtered. Usable DNA was measured by amplifying reference genes present in all nucleated cells, and TCRbeta template counts were normalized to that usable DNA to estimate T cell fraction. Repertoire TCRs were annotated as SARS-CoV-2-specific when V gene, CDR3 amino acid sequence and J gene were exactly matched to a known reactive TCR set. The reference SARS-CoV-2 TCR set was obtained from MIRA and was filtered for enrichment in COVID-19-positive ImmuneCODE repertoires, whereby public or cross-reactive TCRs were removed. Drawing on the MIRA antigens, annotated TCRs were analysed further at the level of specific ORF or position within ORF. Breadth was defined as annotated unique rearrangements over total unique productive rearrangements; depth was the summed frequency of those rearrangements. TCR breadth was compared between groups using two-sided Wilcoxon rank-sum tests. TCRdb carries this immuneACCESS record with in-frame sequences only. Its versions omit some clonotypes, under half of them owing to an unresolved V gene in the studies checked, with the rest unexplained. Clone size and the V and J calls come from that table; the DNA yielded D and trimming. The sample yields approximately 300,000 clones; about 85% were counted once. Approximately 2.2% of the sample belongs to the ten largest clones.

What the authors observed across the whole study: Non-spike TCR breadth was comparable between vaccine and placebo recipients, consistent with the vaccine containing only spike. The authors noted that the TCR breadth and depth analyses may have underestimated total T cell responses. After vaccination, spike-specific CD8+ and CD4+ T cell responses were reported to show substantial breadth. Comparing responses between vaccine doses or regimens was not something the study was powered to do. Spike-specific TCR breadth was higher in Ad26.COV2.S recipients than in placebo recipients (P = 0.0014).

The germline V gene encodes CDR1 LNHNV and CDR2 YYDKDF (reference sequence). The cysteine opens and the phenylalanine closes a CDR3 of 15 amino acids. Kept here is only the CDR3 DNA, which spans 45 bases and is read in frame from base 1. Trimming takes 1 base from V and 4 bases from J, and the germline ends sit 11 bases apart. A word on this clone: It lacks a known antigen. No base quality values were provided; no much bigger clone lies one nucleotide off.

This specimen's treatment or condition label, interpreted: over 15 received Ad26.COV2.S at low or high dose, single or two shots; several received placebo; per-sample allocation not given. Repertoires of vaccine and placebo recipients were sequenced from samples taken on day 63 after the first injection. Between 29 July and 7 August 2020, Cohort 1b enrolled some 25 adults aged 18-55 years at one site in Boston, USA. Ad26.COV2.S was a replication-incompetent adenovirus type 26 vector expressing a prefusion-stabilized SARS-CoV-2 spike protein from the original Wuhan strain. The sample in question was peripheral blood, obtained in a trial of Ad26.COV2.S vaccine versus placebo. The sequence derives from a person aged 18-60 years who received the Ad26.COV2.S COVID-19 vaccine or a placebo. The receptor chain draws on TRBV15 and TRBJ1-5; matching of 6 bases hints at TRBD1 as the D gene. The CDR3 region: CATSRVGGGNQPQHF. The sequence in DNA is TGTGCCACCAGCAGAGTAGGGGGAGGGAATCAGCCCCAGCATTTT.